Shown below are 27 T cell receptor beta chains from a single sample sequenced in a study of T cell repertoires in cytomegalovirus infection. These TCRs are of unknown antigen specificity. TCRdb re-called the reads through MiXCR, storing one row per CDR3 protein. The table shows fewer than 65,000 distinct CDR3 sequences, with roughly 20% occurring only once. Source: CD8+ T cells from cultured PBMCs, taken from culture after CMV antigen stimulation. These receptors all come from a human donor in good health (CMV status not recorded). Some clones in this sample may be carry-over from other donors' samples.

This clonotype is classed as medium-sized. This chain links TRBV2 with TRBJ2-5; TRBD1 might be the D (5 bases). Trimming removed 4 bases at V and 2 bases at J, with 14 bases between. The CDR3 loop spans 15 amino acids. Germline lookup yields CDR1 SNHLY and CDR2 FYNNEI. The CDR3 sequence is CASSAWPGSQETQYF. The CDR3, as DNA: TGTGCCAGCAGTGCATGGCCAGGGTCACAAGAGACCCAGTACTTC.

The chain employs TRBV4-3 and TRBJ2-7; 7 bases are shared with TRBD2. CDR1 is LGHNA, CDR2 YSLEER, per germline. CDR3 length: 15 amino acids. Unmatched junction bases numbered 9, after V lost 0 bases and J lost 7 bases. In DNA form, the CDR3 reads TGCGCCAGCAGCCAAGATGGGGCGGGAGCCGGGGAGCAGTACTTC. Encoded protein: CASSQDGAGAGEQYF.

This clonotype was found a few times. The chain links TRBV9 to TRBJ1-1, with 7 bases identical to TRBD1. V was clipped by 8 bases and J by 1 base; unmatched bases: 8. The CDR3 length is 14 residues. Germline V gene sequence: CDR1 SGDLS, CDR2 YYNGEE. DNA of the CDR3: TGTGCCAGTACCCAGGGGGTTTCGAACACTGAAGCTTTCTTT. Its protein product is CASTQGVSNTEAFF.

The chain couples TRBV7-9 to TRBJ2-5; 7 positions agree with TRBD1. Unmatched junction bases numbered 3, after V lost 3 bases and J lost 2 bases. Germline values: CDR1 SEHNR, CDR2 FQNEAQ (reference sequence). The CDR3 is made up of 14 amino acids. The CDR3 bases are TGTGCCAGCAGCTTCGGGGACAGACAAGAGACCCAGTACTTC. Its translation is CASSFGDRQETQYF. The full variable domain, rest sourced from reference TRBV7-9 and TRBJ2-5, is DTGVSQNPRHKITKRGQNVTFRCDPISEHNRLYWYRQTLGQGPEFLTYFQNEAQLEKSRLLSDRFSAERPKGSFSTLEIQRTEQGDSAMYLCASSFGDRQETQYFGPGTRLLVL.

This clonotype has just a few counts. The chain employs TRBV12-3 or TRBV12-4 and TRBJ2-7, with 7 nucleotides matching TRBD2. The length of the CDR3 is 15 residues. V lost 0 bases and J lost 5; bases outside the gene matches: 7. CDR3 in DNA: TGTGCCAGCAGTTTAGCGGGAGGGCCAGGGAACGAGCAGTACTTC. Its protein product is CASSLAGGPGNEQYF.

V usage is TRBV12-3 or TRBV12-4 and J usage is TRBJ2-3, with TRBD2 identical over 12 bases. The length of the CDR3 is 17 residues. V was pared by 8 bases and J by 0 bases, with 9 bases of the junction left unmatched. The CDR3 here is CASPPGLAGGSTDTQYF. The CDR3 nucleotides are TGTGCCAGCCCCCCCGGGCTAGCGGGGGGGAGCACAGATACGCAGTATTTT.

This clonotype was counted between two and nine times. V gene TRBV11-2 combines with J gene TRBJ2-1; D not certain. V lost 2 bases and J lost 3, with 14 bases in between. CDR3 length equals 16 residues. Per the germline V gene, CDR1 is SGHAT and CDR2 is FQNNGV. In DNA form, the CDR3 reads TGTGCCAGCAGCTTATCACGGAAACCCCACTACAATGAGCAGTTCTTC. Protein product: CASSLSRKPHYNEQFF. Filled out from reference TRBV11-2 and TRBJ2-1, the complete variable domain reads EAGVAQSPRYKIIEKRQSVAFWCNPISGHATLYWYQQILGQGPKLLIQFQNNGVVDDSQLPKDRFSAERLKGVDSTLKIQPAKLEDSAVYLCASSLSRKPHYNEQFFGPGTRLTVL.

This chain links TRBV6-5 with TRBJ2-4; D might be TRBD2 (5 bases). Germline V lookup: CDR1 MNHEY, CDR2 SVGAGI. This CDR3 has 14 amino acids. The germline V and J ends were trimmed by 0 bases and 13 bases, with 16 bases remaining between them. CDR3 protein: CASSYSEEGIKQYF. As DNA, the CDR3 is TGTGCCAGCAGTTACTCGGAGGAAGGGATCAAGCAGTACTTC.

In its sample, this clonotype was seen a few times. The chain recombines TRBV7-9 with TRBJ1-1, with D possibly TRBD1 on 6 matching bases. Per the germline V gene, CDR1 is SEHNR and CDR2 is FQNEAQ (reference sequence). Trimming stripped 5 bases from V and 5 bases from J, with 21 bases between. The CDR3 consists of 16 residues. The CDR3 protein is CASSHPDEGVGTEAFF. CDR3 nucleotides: TGTGCCAGCAGCCACCCGGACGAGGGGGTGGGGACTGAAGCTTTCTTT.

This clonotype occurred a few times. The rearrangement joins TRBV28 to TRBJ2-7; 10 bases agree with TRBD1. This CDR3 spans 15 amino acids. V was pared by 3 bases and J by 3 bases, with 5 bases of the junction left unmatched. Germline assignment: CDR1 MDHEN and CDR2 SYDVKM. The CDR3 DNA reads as TGTGCCAGCAGTTTCGGGACAGGGGACGGCTACGAGCAGTACTTC. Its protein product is CASSFGTGDGYEQYF.

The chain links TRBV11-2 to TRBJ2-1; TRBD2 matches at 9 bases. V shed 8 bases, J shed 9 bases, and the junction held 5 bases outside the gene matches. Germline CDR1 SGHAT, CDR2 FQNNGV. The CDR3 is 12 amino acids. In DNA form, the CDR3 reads TGTGCCAGCTCCAGCGGGGGGACTGAGCAGTTCTTC. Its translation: CASSSGGTEQFF.

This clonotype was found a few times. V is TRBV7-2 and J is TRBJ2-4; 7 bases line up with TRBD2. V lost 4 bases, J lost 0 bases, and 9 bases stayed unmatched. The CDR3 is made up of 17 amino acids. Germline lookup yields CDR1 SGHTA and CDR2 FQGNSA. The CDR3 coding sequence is TGTGCCAGCAGCTCGCTCGCGGGGGTACGAGCCAAAAACATTCAGTACTTC. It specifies CASSSLAGVRAKNIQYF.

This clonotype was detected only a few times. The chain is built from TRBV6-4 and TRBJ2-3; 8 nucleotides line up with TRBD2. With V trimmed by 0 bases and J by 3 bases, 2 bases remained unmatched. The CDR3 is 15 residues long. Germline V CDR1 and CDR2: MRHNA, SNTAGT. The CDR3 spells CASSDSGGGTDTQYF. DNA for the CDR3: TGTGCCAGCAGTGACTCAGGCGGGGGGACAGATACGCAGTATTTT.

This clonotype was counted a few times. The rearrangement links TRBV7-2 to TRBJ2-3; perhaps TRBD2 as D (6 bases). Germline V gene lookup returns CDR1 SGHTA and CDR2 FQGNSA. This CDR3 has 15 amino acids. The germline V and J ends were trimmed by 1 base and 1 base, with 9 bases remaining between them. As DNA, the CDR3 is TGTGCCAGCAGCTTAGGGGGGGACCGCACAGATACGCAGTATTTT. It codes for CASSLGGDRTDTQYF.

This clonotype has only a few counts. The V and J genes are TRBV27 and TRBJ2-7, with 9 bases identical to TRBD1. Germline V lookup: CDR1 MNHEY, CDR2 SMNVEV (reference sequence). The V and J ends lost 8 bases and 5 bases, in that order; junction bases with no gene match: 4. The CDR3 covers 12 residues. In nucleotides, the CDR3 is TGTGCCAGCGGGACAGGGTACGACGAGCAGTACTTC. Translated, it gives CASGTGYDEQYF.

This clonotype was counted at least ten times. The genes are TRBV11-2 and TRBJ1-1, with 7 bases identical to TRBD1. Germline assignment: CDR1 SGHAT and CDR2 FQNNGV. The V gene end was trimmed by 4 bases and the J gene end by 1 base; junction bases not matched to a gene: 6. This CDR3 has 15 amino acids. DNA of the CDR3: TGTGCCAGCAGCTCCCAGGGGGGTTGGAACACTGAAGCTTTCTTT. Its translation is CASSSQGGWNTEAFF.

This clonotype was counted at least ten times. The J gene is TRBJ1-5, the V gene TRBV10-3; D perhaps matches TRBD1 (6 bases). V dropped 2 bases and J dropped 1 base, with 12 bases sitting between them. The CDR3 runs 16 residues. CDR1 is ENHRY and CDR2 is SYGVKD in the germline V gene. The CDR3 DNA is TGTGCCATCAGTGAGATACAGGACAGCAGCAATCAGCCCCAGCATTTT. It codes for CAISEIQDSSNQPQHF.

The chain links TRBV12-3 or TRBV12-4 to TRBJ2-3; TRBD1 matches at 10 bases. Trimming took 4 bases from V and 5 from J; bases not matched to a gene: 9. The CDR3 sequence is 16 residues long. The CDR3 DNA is TGTGCCAGCAGTTCCCTGACTGGGACAGGGGTAGATACGCAGTATTTT. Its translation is CASSSLTGTGVDTQYF.

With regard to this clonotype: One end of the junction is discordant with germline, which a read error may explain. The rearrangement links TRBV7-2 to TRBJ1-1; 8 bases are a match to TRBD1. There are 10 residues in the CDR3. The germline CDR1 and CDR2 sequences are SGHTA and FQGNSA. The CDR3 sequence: CASNPLDRDF. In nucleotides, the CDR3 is TGTGCCAGCAACCCCTTGGACAGGGACTTT.

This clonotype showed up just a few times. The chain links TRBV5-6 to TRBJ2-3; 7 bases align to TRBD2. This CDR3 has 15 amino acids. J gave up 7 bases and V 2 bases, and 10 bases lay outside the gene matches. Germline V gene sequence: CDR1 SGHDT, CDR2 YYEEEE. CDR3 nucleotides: TGTGCCAGCAGCTTCGGGGGACTACCACAAAATACGCAGTATTTT. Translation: CASSFGGLPQNTQYF.

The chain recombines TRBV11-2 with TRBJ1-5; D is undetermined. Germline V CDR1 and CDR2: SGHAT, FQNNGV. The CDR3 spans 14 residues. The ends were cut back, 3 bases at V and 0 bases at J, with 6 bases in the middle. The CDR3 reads CASSFGPSNQPQHF. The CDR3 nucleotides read TGTGCCAGCAGCTTCGGGCCTAGCAATCAGCCCCAGCATTTT.

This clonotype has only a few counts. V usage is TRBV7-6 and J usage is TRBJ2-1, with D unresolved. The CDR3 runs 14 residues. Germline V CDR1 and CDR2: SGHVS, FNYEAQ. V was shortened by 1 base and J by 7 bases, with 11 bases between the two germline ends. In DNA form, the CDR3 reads TGTGCCAGCAGCTTAGAACCGGAGACTAATGAGCAGTTCTTC. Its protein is CASSLEPETNEQFF.

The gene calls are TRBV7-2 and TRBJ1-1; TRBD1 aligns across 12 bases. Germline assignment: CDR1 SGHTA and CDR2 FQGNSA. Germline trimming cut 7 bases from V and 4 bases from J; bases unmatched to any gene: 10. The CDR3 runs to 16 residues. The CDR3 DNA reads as TGTGCCAGCACCCTCAGGGACAGGGGGCGCCTCACTGAAGCTTTCTTT. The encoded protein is CASTLRDRGRLTEAFF. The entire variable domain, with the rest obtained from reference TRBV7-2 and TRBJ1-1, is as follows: GAGVSQSPSNKVTEKGKDVELRCDPISGHTALYWYRQSLGQGLEFLIYFQGNSAPDKSGLPSDRFSAERTGGSVSTLTIQRTQQEDSAVYLCASTLRDRGRLTEAFFGQGTRLTVV.

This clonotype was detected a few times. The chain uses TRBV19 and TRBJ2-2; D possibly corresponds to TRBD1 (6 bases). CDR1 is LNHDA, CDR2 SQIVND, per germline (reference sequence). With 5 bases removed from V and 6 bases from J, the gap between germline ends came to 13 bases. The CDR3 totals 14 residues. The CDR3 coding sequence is TGTGCCAGTAGTCCCAGGGGACACTCCGGGGAGCTGTTTTTT. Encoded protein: CASSPRGHSGELFF.

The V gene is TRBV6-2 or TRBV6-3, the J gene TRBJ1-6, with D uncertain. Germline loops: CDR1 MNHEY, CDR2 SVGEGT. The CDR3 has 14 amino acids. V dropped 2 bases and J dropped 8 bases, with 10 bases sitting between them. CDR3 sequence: CASSYREADSPLHF. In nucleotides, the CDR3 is TGTGCCAGCAGTTACAGGGAAGCGGATTCACCCCTCCACTTT.

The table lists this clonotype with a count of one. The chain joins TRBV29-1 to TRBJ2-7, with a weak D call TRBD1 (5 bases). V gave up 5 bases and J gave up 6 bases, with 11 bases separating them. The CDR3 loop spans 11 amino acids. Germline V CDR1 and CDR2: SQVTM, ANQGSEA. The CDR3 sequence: CSVRGSGEQYF. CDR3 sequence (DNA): TGCAGCGTTAGGGGTTCTGGCGAGCAGTACTTC.

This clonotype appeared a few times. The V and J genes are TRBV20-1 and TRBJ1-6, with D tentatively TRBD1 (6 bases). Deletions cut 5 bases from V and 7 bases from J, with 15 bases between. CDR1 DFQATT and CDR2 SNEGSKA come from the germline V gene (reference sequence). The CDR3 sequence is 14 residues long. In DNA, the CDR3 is TGCAGTGCTCGAATACAGGGCGAGAATTCACCCCTCCACTTT. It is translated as CSARIQGENSPLHF.